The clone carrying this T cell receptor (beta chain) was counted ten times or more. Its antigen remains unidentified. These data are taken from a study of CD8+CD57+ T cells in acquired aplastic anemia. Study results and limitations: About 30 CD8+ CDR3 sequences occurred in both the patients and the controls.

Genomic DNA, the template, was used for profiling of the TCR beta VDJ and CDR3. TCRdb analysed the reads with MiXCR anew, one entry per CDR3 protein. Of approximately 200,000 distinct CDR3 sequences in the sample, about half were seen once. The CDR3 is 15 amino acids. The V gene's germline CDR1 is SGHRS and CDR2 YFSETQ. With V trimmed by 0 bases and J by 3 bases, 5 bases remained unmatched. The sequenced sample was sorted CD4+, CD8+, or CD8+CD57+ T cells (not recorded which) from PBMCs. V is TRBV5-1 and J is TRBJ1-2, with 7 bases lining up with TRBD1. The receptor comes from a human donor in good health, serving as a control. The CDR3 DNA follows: TGCGCCAGCAGCTTGGGGAATACAGGGGACTATGGCTACACCTTC. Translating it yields CASSLGNTGDYGYTF.